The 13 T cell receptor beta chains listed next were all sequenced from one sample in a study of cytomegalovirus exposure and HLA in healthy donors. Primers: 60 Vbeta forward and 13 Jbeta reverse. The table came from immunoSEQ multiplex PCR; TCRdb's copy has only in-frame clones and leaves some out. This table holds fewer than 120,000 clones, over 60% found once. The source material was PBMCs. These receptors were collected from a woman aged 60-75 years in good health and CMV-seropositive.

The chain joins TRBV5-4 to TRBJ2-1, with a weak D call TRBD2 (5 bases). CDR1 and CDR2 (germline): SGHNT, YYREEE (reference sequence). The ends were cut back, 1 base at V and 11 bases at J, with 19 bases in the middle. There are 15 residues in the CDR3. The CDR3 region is CASSLSRVESGKQFF. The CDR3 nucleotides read TGTGCCAGCAGCTTGAGCCGGGTTGAGTCGGGAAAGCAGTTCTTC.

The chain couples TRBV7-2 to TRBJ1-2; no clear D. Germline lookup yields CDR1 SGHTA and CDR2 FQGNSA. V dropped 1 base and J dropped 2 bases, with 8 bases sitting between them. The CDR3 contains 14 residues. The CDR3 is CASSLDVVNYGYTF. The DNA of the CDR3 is TGTGCCAGCAGCTTAGATGTCGTGAACTATGGCTACACCTTC.

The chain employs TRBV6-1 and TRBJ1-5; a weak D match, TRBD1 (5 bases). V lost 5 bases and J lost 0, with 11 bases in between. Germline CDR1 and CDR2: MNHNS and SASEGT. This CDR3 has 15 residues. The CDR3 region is CASSPGLNSNQPQHF. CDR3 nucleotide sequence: TGTGCCAGCAGTCCAGGGCTTAATAGCAATCAGCCCCAGCATTTT.

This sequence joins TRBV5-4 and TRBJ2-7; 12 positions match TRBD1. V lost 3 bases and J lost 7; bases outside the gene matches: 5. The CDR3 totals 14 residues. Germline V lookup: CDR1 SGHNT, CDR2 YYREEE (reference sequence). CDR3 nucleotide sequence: TGTGCCAGCAGCTCGGGACAGGGGGCGGGAGAGCAGTACTTC. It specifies CASSSGQGAGEQYF. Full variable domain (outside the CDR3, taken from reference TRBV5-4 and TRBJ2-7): ETGVTQSPTHLIKTRGQQVTLRCSSQSGHNTVSWYQQALGQGPQFIFQYYREEENGRGNFPPRFSGLQFPNYSSELNVNALELDDSALYLCASSSGQGAGEQYFGPGTRLTVT.

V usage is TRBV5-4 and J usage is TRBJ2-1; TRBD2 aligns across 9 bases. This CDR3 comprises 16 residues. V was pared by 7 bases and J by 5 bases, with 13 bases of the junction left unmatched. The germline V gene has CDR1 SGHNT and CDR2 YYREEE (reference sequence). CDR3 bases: TGTGCCAGCGGCCGGGATTTGGTAGCGGGAGACAATGAGCAGTTCTTC. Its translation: CASGRDLVAGDNEQFF.

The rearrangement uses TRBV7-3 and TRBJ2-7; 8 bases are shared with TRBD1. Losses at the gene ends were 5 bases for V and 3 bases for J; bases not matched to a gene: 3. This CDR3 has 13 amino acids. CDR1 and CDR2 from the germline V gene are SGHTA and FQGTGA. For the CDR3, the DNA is TGTGCCAGCAGCCCGGGACAGGTCTACGAGCAGTACTTC. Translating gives CASSPGQVYEQYF.

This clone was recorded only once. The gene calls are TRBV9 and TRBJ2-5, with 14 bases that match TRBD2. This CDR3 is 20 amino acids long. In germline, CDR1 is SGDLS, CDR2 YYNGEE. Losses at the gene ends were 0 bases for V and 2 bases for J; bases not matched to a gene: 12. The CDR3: CASSVAWGTSGRSGQETQYF. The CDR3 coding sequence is TGTGCCAGCAGCGTAGCTTGGGGGACTAGCGGGAGATCCGGACAAGAGACCCAGTACTTC.

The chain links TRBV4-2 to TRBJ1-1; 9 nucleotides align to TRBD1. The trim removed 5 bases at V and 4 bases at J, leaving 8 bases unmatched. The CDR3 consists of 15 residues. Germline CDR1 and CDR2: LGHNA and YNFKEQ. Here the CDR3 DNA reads TGTGCCAGCAGCGGATCACAGGGGGCTGTCACTGAAGCTTTCTTT. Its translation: CASSGSQGAVTEAFF.

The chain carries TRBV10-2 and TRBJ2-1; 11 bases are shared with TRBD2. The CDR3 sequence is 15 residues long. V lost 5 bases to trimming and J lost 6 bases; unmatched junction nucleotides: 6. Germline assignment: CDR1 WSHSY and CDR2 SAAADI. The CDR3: CASSPATSGSNEQFF. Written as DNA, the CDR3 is TGCGCCAGCAGTCCGGCCACTAGCGGGAGCAATGAGCAGTTCTTC.

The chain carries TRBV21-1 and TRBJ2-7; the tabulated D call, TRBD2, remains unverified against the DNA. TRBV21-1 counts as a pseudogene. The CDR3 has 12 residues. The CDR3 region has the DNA TGTGCCCCAGCGAGGCGGCCGTCCGAGCAGTACTTC. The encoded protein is CAPARRPSEQYF.

The CDR3 nucleotides are TGTGCCAGCAGCCAAGATGGGAACAGGGCGAACACCGGGGAGCTGTTTTTT. Amino acid sequence: CASSQDGNRANTGELFF. The chain has TRBV4-2 and TRBJ2-2; D might be TRBD1 (6 bases). Per germline, CDR1 LGHNA and CDR2 YNFKEQ. The V and J ends lost 0 bases and 0 bases respectively, with 11 bases between them. The CDR3 is 17 residues long.

CDR3 sequence: CASSQRPPGQGSSTEAFF. The CDR3 DNA is TGCGCCAGCAGCCAAAGACCCCCGGGACAGGGTTCGTCCACTGAAGCTTTCTTT. The chain recombines TRBV5-1 with TRBJ1-1; 9 bases map to TRBD1. V shed 4 bases and J 4 bases; nucleotides not matched to a gene: 17. CDR1 is SGHRS and CDR2 is YFSETQ in the germline V gene. CDR3 length: 18 residues.

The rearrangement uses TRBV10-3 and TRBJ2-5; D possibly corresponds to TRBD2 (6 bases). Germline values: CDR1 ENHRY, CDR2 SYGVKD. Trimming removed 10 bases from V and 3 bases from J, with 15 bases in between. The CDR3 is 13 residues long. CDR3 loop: CASHPGTEETQYF. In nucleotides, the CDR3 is TGTGCCAGCCACCCGGGGACTGAAGAGACCCAGTACTTC.